This T cell receptor (beta chain) comes out of a study of CD8 T cells in Susac syndrome (dated by TCRdb to between 2017 and 2020). Background on the whole study: Repertoire sequencing was used to test whether CD8+ T cell activation and differentiation in Susac syndrome was antigen driven. Clonality of the CD8+ T cell repertoire was compared between eleven to twelve healthy donors, about 14 Susac syndrome patients and some 15 multiple sclerosis patients.

General conclusions and limits of the study: The study acknowledged that relatively few individuals were included in the TCR sequencing and HLA analysis.

To note about this clonotype: Which antigen it targets is not known. No base qualities exist here, and no much larger clone lies one base off it.

Peripheral blood CD8+ and CD4+ T cells from healthy donors, Susac syndrome patients and multiple sclerosis patients were profiled by high-throughput TCR beta sequencing. Multiple sclerosis controls were treatment-naive patients with stable or active relapsing-remitting disease fulfilling revised McDonald criteria. Bulk CD8+ and CD4+ T cells were purified by magnetic negative isolation, while CD8+ TEMRA cells were enriched using FACS. Blood was drawn into EDTA tubes, processed within 24 hours, and PBMCs were isolated by density gradient centrifugation. PBMCs destined for TCR sequencing were cryopreserved in liquid nitrogen and later thawed in a 37 °C water bath. The sorted or isolated CD4+, CD8+ and CD8+ TEMRA cells had a purity of 90% or higher. RNA was extracted with the RNeasy kit and 0.5 to 1 ug was reverse transcribed using random hexamers. The immunoSEQ multiplex PCR assay, covering 54 Vbeta and 13 Jbeta segments, was used to amplify TCR beta CDR3 regions. PCR amplification bias was corrected using a synthetic template baseline for primer optimization and computational correction. The paper's data handling went like this. Reads were annotated to V, D and J genes according to IMGT and were analyzed with immunoSEQ Analyzer, with only productive sequences retained. To calculate clonality, Shannon entropy was normalized by log2 of the number of productive unique sequences and then subtracted from one. For each patient and control, public and private clones were evaluated within the 100 most prevalent clones. Clones were defined as Susac-specific when absent from the healthy and MS cohorts, from over a thousand published viral clones and from other ImmuneACCESS disease sequences. Through fastp at Q25 and MiXCR, TCRdb rebuilt clones from the public reads, retaining in-frame beta chains. A single entry per CDR3 protein holds the most common genes and DNA from its merged rows. The V and J calls reflect TCRdb's pipeline rather than the authors' work. The sample table contains about 50,000 distinct CDR3 sequences; only one count was recorded for 93% of them. The top ten hold 0.4% to 0.55% of the sample.

The CDR3 runs 15 amino acids, cysteine and phenylalanine included. Just CDR3 DNA is preserved here, 45 bases in frame from base 1. CDR1 and CDR2 were assigned from the germline V gene as SGHVS and FQNEAQ. V and J are trimmed by 3 bases and 3 bases, and the gene matches miss 7 bases of the junction. Recombination connected TRBV7-8 to TRBJ2-7, and TRBD1 aligns with 8 junction nucleotides. The TCR comes from a human donor with multiple sclerosis. The sequencing input was CD8+ T cells from PBMCs. For the CDR3, the sequence is CASSFLPGQDYEQYF. The nucleotides are TGTGCCAGCAGCTTCCTACCGGGACAGGACTACGAGCAGTACTTC.